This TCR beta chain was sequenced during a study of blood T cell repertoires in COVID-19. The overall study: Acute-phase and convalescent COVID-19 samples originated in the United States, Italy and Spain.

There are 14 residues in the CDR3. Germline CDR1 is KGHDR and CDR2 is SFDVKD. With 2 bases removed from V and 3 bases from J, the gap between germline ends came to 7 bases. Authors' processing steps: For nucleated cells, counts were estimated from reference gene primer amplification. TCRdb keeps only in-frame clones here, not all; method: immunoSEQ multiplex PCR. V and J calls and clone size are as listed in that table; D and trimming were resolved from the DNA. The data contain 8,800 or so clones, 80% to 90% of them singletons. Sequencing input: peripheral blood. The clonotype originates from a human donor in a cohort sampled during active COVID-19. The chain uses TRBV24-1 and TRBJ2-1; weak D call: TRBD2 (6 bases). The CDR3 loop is CATSDWRGYNEQFF. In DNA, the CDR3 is TGTGCCACCAGTGATTGGAGGGGCTACAATGAGCAGTTCTTC.